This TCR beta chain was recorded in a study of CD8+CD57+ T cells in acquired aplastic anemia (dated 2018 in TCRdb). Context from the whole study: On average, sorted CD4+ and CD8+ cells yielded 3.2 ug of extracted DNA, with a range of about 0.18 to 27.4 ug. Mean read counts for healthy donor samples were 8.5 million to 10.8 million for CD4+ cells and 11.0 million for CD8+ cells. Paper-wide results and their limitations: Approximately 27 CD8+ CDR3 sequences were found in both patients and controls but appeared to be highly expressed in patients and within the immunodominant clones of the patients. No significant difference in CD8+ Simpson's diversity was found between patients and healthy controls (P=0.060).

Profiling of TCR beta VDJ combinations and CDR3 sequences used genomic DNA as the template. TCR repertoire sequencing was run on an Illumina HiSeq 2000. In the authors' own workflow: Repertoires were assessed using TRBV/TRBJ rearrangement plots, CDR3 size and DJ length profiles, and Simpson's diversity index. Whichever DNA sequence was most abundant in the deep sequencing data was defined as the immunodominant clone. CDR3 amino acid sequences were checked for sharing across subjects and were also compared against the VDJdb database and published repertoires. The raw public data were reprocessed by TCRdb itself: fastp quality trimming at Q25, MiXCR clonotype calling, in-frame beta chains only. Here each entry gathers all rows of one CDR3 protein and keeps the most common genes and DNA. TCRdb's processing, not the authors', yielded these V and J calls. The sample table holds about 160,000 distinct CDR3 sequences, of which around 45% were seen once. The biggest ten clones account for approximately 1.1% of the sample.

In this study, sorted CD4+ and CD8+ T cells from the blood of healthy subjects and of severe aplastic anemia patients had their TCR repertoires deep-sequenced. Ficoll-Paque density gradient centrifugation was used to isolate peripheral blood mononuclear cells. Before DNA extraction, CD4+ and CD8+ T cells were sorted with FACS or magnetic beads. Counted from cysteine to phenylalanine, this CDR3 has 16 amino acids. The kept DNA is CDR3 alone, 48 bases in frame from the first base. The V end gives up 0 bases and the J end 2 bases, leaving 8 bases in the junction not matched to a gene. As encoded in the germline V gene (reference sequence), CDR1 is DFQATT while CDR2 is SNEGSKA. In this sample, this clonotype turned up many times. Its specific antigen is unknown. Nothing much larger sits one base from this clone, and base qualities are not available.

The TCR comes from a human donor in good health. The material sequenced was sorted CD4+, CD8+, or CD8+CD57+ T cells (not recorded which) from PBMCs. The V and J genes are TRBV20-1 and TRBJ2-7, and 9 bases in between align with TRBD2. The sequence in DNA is TGCAGTGCTAGAGATCCCCTAGCGGGGTCAACCTACGAGCAGTACTTC. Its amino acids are CSARDPLAGSTYEQYF.